A selection of T cell receptor beta chains follows, all from one sample in a study of blood T cell repertoires in COVID-19. Here immunoSEQ multiplex PCR was the method, and the copy in TCRdb shows in-frame clones only, minus some. The sample carries 250,000 to 400,000 clones, about 91% recorded once. Sequenced input: peripheral blood. The source of these receptors is a woman aged 25 to 39 with COVID-19, enrolled during active disease. Each CDR3 is given with its conserved first and last residue. A D gene is named only where the DNA matches it firmly. Where a row states a size, it is once, few, many or the class of an expanded clone; other rows omit it.

TRBV28,-,-,TRBJ1-3,CASRLTRQGGNTIYF,TGTGCCAGCAGATTGACGCGGCAGGGAGGAAACACCATATATTTT
TRBV4-1,TRBD1,-,TRBJ1-2,CASSEREGDRDYGYTF,TGCGCCAGCAGCGAAAGAGAGGGGGACAGAGACTATGGCTACACCTTC
TRBV28,-,-,TRBJ2-2,CASSQTGEFGELFF,TGTGCCAGCAGCCAGACGGGGGAGTTCGGGGAGCTGTTTTTT
TRBV19,-,-,TRBJ1-3,CASNPESSGNTIYF,TGTGCCAGTAACCCGGAGAGCTCTGGAAACACCATATATTTT
TRBV5-1,-,-,TRBJ1-1,CASSSVGQGNTEAFF,TGCGCCAGCAGCTCCGTCGGGCAGGGGAACACTGAAGCTTTCTTT
TRBV11-2,-,-,TRBJ1-3,CASSPTVSGNTIYF,TGTGCCAGCAGCCCCACAGTCTCTGGAAACACCATATATTTT
TRBV19,-,-,TRBJ1-6,CASSIRGPNSPLHF,TGTGCCAGTAGTATAAGGGGTCCAAATTCACCCCTCCACTTT
TRBV4-3,TRBD1,-,TRBJ1-2,CASSQRDRANYGYTF,TGCGCCAGCAGCCAACGGGACAGGGCGAACTATGGCTACACCTTC
TRBV9,TRBD1,-,TRBJ1-2,CASSPRQGRGGYTF,TGTGCCAGCAGCCCGAGACAGGGGAGGGGAGGCTACACCTTC
TRBV25-1,-,once,TRBJ2-2,CASSFPTGELFF,TGTGCCAGCAGTTTTCCGACCGGGGAGCTGTTTTTT
TRBV6-6,-,-,TRBJ1-1,CASSYSETEAFF,TGTGCCAGCAGTTACTCCGAGACTGAAGCTTTCTTT
TRBV20-1,-,-,TRBJ1-1,CSASLGAMNTEAFF,TGCAGTGCTAGTCTGGGGGCGATGAACACTGAAGCTTTCTTT
TRBV7-2,-,-,TRBJ1-2,CASSFQGGYTF,TGTGCCAGCAGCTTTCAGGGTGGCTACACCTTC
TRBV2,TRBD1,once,TRBJ2-7,CASKPTGGVLYEQYF,TGTGCCAGCAAACCGACAGGGGGCGTTCTCTACGAGCAGTACTTC
TRBV5-4,TRBD1,-,TRBJ1-1,CASSGDREAFF,TGTGCCAGCAGCGGGGACAGAGAAGCTTTCTTT
TRBV4-1,-,-,TRBJ1-1,CASSQGDLGNTEAFF,TGCGCCAGCAGCCAAGGAGACTTGGGGAACACTGAAGCTTTCTTT
TRBV6-5,-,-,TRBJ1-1,CASSYSPRDTEAFF,TGTGCCAGCAGTTACAGCCCGAGGGACACTGAAGCTTTCTTT
TRBV27,-,-,TRBJ2-1,CASSFLRASNEQFF,TGTGCCAGCAGTTTTTTGCGGGCGTCCAATGAGCAGTTCTTC
TRBV11-2,TRBD2,-,TRBJ2-1,CASSSGLAGHNEQFF,TGTGCCAGCAGCTCTGGACTAGCGGGGCACAATGAGCAGTTCTTC
TRBV7-9,-,-,TRBJ1-1,CASGEQGNTEAFF,TGTGCCAGCGGGGAACAGGGAAACACTGAAGCTTTCTTT
TRBV19,-,-,TRBJ2-1,CASSIVLGHYNEQFF,TGTGCCAGTAGTATAGTTTTGGGACACTACAATGAGCAGTTCTTC
TRBV7-2,TRBD2,-,TRBJ2-5,CASTLAGGSETQYF,TGTGCCAGCACCCTAGCGGGGGGATCAGAGACCCAGTACTTC
TRBV28,TRBD1,-,TRBJ1-2,CASTLDRGPGYTF,TGTGCCAGCACCCTCGACAGGGGGCCCGGCTACACCTTC
TRBV12-3/TRBV12-4,-,-,TRBJ2-7,CASSTPNSYEQYF,TGTGCCAGCAGCACACCAAATTCCTACGAGCAGTACTTC
TRBV7-9,-,once,TRBJ2-2,CASSLRGVRLGDTGELFF,TGTGCCAGCAGCTTACGCGGCGTCCGCTTAGGCGACACCGGGGAGCTGTTTTTT
TRBV6-5,-,-,TRBJ2-5,CASSLARNQETQYF,TGTGCCAGCAGTTTAGCGAGAAACCAAGAGACCCAGTACTTC
TRBV15,-,-,TRBJ1-5,CATSRAPSRGANQPQHF,TGTGCCACCAGCAGAGCCCCCTCCCGGGGGGCCAATCAGCCCCAGCATTTT
TRBV11-3,-,-,TRBJ1-4,CASSPGTENEKLFF,TGTGCCAGCAGCCCCGGGACTGAGAATGAAAAACTGTTTTTT
TRBV4-2,-,-,TRBJ2-3,CASSQDWPSSRYF,TGTGCCAGCAGCCAAGATTGGCCTAGCTCAAGGTATTTT
TRBV6-5,-,-,TRBJ1-1,CASSYNLNTEAFF,TGTGCCAGCAGTTATAATCTCAACACTGAAGCTTTCTTT
TRBV6-1,TRBD1,-,TRBJ2-2,CASSGDRGTNTGELFF,TGTGCCAGCAGTGGGGACAGGGGGACCAACACCGGGGAGCTGTTTTTT
TRBV2,TRBD1,-,TRBJ1-2,CASSVGTGGDGYTF,TGTGCCAGCAGTGTGGGGACAGGGGGCGATGGCTACACCTTC
TRBV3-1/TRBV3-2,-,-,TRBJ1-1,CASSDGQPNTEAFF,TGTGCCAGCAGCGATGGACAACCGAACACTGAAGCTTTCTTT
TRBV3-1/TRBV3-2,-,-,TRBJ2-4,CASSQDWKPRGNIQYF,TGTGCCAGCAGCCAAGACTGGAAACCGAGAGGAAACATTCAGTACTTC
TRBV7-9,-,-,TRBJ2-5,CASSLPTGQETQYF,TGTGCCAGCAGCTTACCCACAGGTCAAGAGACCCAGTACTTC
TRBV13,-,-,TRBJ1-5,CASSLKRDQPQHF,TGTGCCAGCAGCCTTAAGAGGGATCAGCCCCAGCATTTT
TRBV5-1,TRBD2,-,TRBJ2-3,CASSQAGSSDTQYF,TGCGCCAGCAGCCAAGCGGGGTCCTCAGATACGCAGTATTTT
TRBV2,-,-,TRBJ1-2,CASSGELGLRRTYGYTF,TGTGCCAGCAGTGGGGAATTGGGACTAAGAAGAACCTATGGCTACACCTTC
TRBV2,TRBD1,-,TRBJ2-2,CASGGTGGRTGELFF,TGTGCCAGCGGGGGGACAGGGGGCCGGACCGGGGAGCTGTTTTTT
TRBV18,-,-,TRBJ1-4,CASWTPATNEKLFF,TGTGCCAGCTGGACTCCCGCAACTAATGAAAAACTGTTTTTT
TRBV19,-,-,TRBJ1-6,CASSPTGSNSPLHF,TGTGCCAGTAGCCCTACAGGGTCGAACTCACCCCTCCACTTT
TRBV7-2,-,-,TRBJ1-3,CASSSQGSGNTIYF,TGTGCCAGCAGCTCCCAGGGCTCTGGAAACACCATATATTTT
TRBV30,-,-,TRBJ2-3,CAWKEAGRDTQYF,TGTGCCTGGAAGGAAGCAGGCAGGGATACGCAGTATTTT
TRBV9,TRBD2,-,TRBJ2-2,CASSAGLAGYTGELFF,TGTGCCAGCAGCGCGGGACTAGCGGGCTACACCGGGGAGCTGTTTTTT
TRBV5-1,TRBD1,-,TRBJ2-7,CASSSGTGNEQYF,TGCGCCAGCAGCTCCGGGACAGGCAACGAGCAGTACTTC
TRBV29-1,-,-,TRBJ1-5,CSVVLQVGGAQHF,TGCAGCGTTGTCCTCCAGGTCGGAGGAGCCCAGCATTTT
TRBV6-4,TRBD2,-,TRBJ2-3,CASNPSGDGADTQYF,TGTGCCAGCAATCCTAGCGGGGATGGTGCAGATACGCAGTATTTT
TRBV6-2/TRBV6-3,-,once,TRBJ1-5,CASSYARFNQPQHF,TGTGCCAGCAGTTACGCGAGGTTCAATCAGCCCCAGCATTTT
TRBV20-1,-,-,TRBJ1-2,CSASRGERANYGYTF,TGCAGTGCTAGTCGAGGAGAAAGAGCTAACTATGGCTACACCTTC
TRBV20-1,-,-,TRBJ1-3,CSALQGNTIYF,TGCAGTGCTCTACAGGGAAACACCATATATTTT
TRBV7-9,TRBD2,-,TRBJ2-1,CASSLARGRGGLYNEQFF,TGTGCCAGCAGCTTAGCGCGGGGCCGGGGGGGCCTATACAATGAGCAGTTCTTC
TRBV29-1,TRBD1,few,TRBJ2-2,CSVDLRGLGGELFF,TGCAGCGTTGATCTCAGGGGGCTCGGCGGGGAGCTGTTTTTT